One TCR beta chain is described in this entry. The antigen is not known. At one of its ends the junction is not consistent with the germline gene, which may arise from a read error. The sample originates from a study of tumor and adjacent non-tumor tissue in lung cancer. Turning to the study itself: There were approximately twelve adenocarcinoma, 2 squamous cell carcinoma and 1 small cell lung cancer cases. The patients, around 9 men and a handful of women, were about 30 to 85 with stage I to III disease. The study, taken as a whole, reports: Normal lung showed higher cumulative top 100 clone frequency than tumor. TCR diversity was significantly greater in tumor than normal lung tissue.

RNA was extracted from bulk tissue without any cell sorting. This non-tumor lung sample came from over 3 cm beyond the tumor edge. Germline V gives CDR1 SGHAT, CDR2 FQDESV (reference sequence). The CDR3 runs to 13 residues. TCRbeta libraries were built with three rounds of nested PCR, modified from ARM-PCR. MiXCR was run by TCRdb on the multiplex PCR reads, yielding one entry per CDR3 protein. The sample lists around 75,000 distinct CDR3 sequences, approximately 71% seen once, with about a quarter in the top ten. The TCR comes from a woman between 50 and 59 years old with non-small cell lung cancer. Specimen: distant non-tumor lung tissue. This chain connects TRBV11-1 to TRBJ1-2; D unresolved. The CDR3 spells CASSSYYDYGCTF. In nucleotides, the CDR3 is TGTGCCAGCAGCTCATACTACGACTATGGCTGCACCTTC.